The clone carrying this T cell receptor beta chain was found many times. Its target is not known. TCRdb processed the multiplex PCR reads anew with MiXCR; each CDR3 protein has one entry. The sample has approximately 100,000 distinct CDR3 sequences; around 30% are singletons. V dropped 0 bases and J dropped 5 bases, with 7 bases sitting between them. Germline V gene lookup returns CDR1 PRHDT and CDR2 FYEKMQ (reference sequence). The CDR3 sequence is 13 residues long. Breast cancer patients provided tissue from their axillary draining lymph nodes. The data are from a study of breast tumors, draining lymph nodes, adjacent tissues. Broader study findings: Tumor repertoires ranked between lymph nodes and nontumor tissue in diversity, with V and J gene preferences. Most tumor T cells seemingly derive from lymph node, then expand in tumor. Tumor and nontumor repertoires were significantly more similar in luminal-like than in basal-like breast cancer.

The source material was axillary lymph node tissue. The chain uses TRBV13 and TRBJ2-5, with no clear D. The receptor's source is a female donor with breast cancer. Some clones in this sample may be carry-over from other donors' samples. The DNA of the CDR3 is TGTGCCAGCAGCTTAGGGGCGTCGGAGACCCAGTACTTC. It yields the protein CASSLGASETQYF.